This paragraph reports one TCR beta chain. The source of the sample is a study of T cell changes during pregnancy in multiple sclerosis. The CDR3 runs to 15 residues. Germline trimming cut 3 bases from V and 5 bases from J; bases unmatched to any gene: 9. Germline values: CDR1 LGHNA, CDR2 YNFKEQ. Sequencing used immunoSEQ multiplex PCR; TCRdb keeps in-frame clones, though not all of them. This sample has around 41,000 clones, with 91% found just once. The sample was CD4+ T cells from peripheral blood mononuclear cells, taken in the third trimester of pregnancy. This receptor was taken from a female donor in good health, enrolled as a control in a pregnancy study. V usage is TRBV4-2 and J usage is TRBJ2-5; 7 bases fit TRBD1. The CDR3 DNA sequence: TGTGCCAGCAGCCAGAAAGGGGGCTCAGGGGAGACCCAGTACTTC. Translation: CASSQKGGSGETQYF.